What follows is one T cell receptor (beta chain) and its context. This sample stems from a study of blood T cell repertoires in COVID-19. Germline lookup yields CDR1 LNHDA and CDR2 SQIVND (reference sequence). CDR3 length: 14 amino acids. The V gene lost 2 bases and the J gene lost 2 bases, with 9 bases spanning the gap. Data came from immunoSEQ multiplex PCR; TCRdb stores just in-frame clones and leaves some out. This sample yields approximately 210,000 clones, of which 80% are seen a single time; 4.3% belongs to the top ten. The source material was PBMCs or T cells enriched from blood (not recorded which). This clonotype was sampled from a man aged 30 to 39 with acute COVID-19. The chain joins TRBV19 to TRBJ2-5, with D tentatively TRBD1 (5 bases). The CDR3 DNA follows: TGTGCCAGTAGTATATGGGGCCCTCAAGAGACCCAGTACTTC. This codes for CASSIWGPQETQYF.